This TCR beta chain stems from a study of blood T cell repertoires in COVID-19 (TCRdb year 2020). Turning to the overall study: The collaborator samples originated in the United States, Italy and Spain and spanned the acute and convalescent phases of COVID-19. The material from the prospective study consisted of cDNA or gDNA derived from T cells, B-cell-depleted T cells, or PBMCs. Deeply sampled blood TCRbeta repertoires from subjects exposed to, actively infected with, or recovered from COVID-19 were included in the dataset. A freely available public database, intended as a resource for researchers studying the immune response to SARS-CoV-2, is where the repertoires were released. Samples were obtained from the ongoing ImmuneRACE study (first 160 participants) and from about 1,300 subjects provided by 6 global collaborators. A de-identified subject ID, COVID-19 status, age in years and sex were almost always included in the sample metadata. Where available, HLA class I and class II types were obtained from metadata supplied by the sample provider rather than from assay-based typing.

Per the germline V gene, SGHTA is the CDR1 and FQGNSA is the CDR2. The germline V and J ends show losses of 5 bases and 12 bases respectively, and no gene match explains 6 bases of the junction. From cysteine to phenylalanine, the CDR3 is 12 amino acids long. The read is trimmed to its CDR3 DNA, 36 bases read in frame from base 1. Broader findings and caveats from the paper: The amount of clinical and demographic metadata varied by source and participant and was provided uncurated.

TCRbeta CDR3 regions were amplified from genomic DNA by means of the immunoSEQ Assay, a bias-controlled multiplex PCR. As for the original processing: Nucleated cell counts per sample were estimated from amplification of reference gene primers within the assay. To quantify the absolute abundance of each unique TCRbeta CDR3 rearrangement, sequence reads were collapsed and filtered. For each sample, productive Simpson clonality was calculated as the square root of Simpson's diversity index over productive rearrangements. TCRdb took this table from immuneACCESS and kept in-frame rearrangements with V and J called. Such tables lack part of the clones; where checked against another copy, unresolved V genes explain under half of the gap, and the rest is unexplained. D and trimming come from the DNA, and the V and J calls and clone size come from that table. Present in this sample are around 500,000 clones, approximately 87% of which were seen just once. About 1.7% of the sample is in the top ten clones.

Participants in the prospective study were enrolled through a virtual design, were aged 18 to 89 years, and lived in approximately 24 United States geographic areas. To assign participants to cohorts, the prospective study relied on clinical history that participants themselves reported in a screening survey and a study questionnaire. ImmuneRACE Cohort 3 recovered participants were defined by two consecutive negative NP/OP PCR tests, healthcare professional clearance, or symptom resolution. Mobile phlebotomists in the prospective study collected whole blood, serum and a nasopharyngeal or oropharyngeal swab from every participant. Over an approximately two-month period, participants in the prospective study had the option of providing additional blood draws and questionnaires. Before DNA extraction, blood samples from the prospective study were shipped at room temperature or frozen. As to this clone: The specificity of this receptor is unknown. The input lacks base qualities; no much larger clone sits a single base away.

The chain uses TRBV7-2 and TRBJ2-1; a stretch of 8 junction bases matches TRBD2. Sequencing used PBMCs or T cells enriched from blood (not recorded which). The TCR was taken from a woman aged 40 to 50 who had recovered from COVID-19. The bases read TGTGCCAGCAGCCCAGGACTAGCCTTGCAGTTCTTC. Translation gives CASSPGLALQFF.